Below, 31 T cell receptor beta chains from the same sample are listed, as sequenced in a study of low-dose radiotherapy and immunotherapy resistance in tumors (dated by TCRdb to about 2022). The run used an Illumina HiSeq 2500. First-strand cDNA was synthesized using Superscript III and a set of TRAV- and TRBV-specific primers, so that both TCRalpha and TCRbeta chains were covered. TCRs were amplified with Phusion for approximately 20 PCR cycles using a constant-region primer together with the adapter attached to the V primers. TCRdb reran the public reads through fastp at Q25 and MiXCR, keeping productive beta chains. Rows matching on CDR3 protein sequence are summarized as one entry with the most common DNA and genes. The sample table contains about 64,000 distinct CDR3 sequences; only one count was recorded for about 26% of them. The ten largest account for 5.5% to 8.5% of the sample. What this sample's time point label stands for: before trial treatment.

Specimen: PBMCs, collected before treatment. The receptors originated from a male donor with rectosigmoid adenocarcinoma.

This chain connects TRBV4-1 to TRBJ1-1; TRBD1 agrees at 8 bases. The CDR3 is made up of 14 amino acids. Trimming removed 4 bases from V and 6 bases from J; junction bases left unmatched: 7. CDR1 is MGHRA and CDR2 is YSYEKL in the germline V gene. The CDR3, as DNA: TGCGCCAGCAGCCCAGGACAGGGAGTACCTGAAGCTTTCTTT. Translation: CASSPGQGVPEAFF.

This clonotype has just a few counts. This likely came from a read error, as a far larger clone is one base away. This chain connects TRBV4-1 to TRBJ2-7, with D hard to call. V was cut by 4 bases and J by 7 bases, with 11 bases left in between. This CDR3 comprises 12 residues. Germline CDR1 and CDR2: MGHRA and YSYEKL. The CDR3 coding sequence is TGCGCCAGCAGCCCCACGGCCAATGAGCAGTACTTC. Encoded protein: CASSPTANEQYF.

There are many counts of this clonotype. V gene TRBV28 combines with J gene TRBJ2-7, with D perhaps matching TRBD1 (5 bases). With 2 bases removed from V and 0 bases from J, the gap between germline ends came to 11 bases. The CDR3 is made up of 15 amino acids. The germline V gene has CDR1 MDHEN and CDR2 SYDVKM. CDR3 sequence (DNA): TGTGCCAGCAGTTTAGTGGGGCCTCCCTCCTACGAGCAGTACTTC. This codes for CASSLVGPPSYEQYF.

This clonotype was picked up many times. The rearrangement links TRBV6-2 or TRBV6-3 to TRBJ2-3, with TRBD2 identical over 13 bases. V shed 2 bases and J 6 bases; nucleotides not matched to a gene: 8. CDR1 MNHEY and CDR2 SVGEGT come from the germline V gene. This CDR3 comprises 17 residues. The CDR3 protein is CASSYGGTSGDVDTQYF. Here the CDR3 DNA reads TGTGCCAGCAGTTACGGTGGGACTAGCGGGGATGTCGATACGCAGTATTTT.

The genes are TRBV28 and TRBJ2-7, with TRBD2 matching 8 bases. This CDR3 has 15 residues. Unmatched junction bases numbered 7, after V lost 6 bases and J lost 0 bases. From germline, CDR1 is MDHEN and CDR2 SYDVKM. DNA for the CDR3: TGTGCCAGCAGGACCTTAGCGGGATTCTCCTACGAGCAGTACTTC. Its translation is CASRTLAGFSYEQYF.

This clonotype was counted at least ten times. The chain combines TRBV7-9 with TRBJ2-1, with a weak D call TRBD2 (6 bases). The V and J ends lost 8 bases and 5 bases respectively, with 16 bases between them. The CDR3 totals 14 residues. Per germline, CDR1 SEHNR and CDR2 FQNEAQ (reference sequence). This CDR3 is CASGRLEGHNEQFF. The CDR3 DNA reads TGTGCCAGCGGCAGACTAGAGGGGCACAATGAGCAGTTCTTC. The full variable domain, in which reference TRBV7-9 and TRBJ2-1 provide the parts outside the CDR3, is DTGVSQNPRHKITKRGQNVTFRCDPISEHNRLYWYRQTLGQGPEFLTYFQNEAQLEKSRLLSDRFSAERPKGSFSTLEIQRTEQGDSAMYLCASGRLEGHNEQFFGPGTRLTVL.

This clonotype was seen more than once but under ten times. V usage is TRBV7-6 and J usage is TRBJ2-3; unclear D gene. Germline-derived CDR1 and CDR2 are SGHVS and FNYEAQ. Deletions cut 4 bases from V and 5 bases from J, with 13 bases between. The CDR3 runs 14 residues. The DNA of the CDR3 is TGTGCCAGCAGCTCACCGGCAGTAAGAGATACGCAGTATTTT. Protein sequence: CASSSPAVRDTQYF. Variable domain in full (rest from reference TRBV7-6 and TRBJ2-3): GAGVSQSPRYKVTKRGQDVALRCDPISGHVSLYWYRQALGQGPEFLTYFNYEAQQDKSGLPNDRFSAERPEGSISTLTIQRTEQRDSAMYRCASSSPAVRDTQYFGPGTRLTVL.

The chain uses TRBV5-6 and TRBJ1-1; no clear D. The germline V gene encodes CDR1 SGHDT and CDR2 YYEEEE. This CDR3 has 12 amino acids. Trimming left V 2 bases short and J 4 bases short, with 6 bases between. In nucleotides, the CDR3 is TGTGCCAGCAGCTTCTCCCCCACTGAAGCTTTCTTT. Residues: CASSFSPTEAFF.

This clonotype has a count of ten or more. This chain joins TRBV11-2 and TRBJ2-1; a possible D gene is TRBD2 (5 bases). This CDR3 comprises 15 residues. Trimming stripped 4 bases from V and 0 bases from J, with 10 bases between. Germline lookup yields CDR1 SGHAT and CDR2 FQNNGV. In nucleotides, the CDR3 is TGTGCCAGCAGCTCCGAGCGGAACTCCTACAATGAGCAGTTCTTC. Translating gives CASSSERNSYNEQFF.

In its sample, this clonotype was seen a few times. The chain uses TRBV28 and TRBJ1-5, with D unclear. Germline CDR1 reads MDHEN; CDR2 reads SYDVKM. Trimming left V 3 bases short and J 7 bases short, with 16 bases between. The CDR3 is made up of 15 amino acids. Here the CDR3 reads CASSFAGSSSQPQHF. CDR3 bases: TGTGCCAGCAGTTTCGCCGGGTCCTCTTCGCAGCCCCAGCATTTT.

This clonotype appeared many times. For the CDR3, the DNA is TGTGCCAGCAGCCCGACAGGGGGTCCCGGGGAGCTGTTTTTT. This sequence encodes CASSPTGGPGELFF. V gene TRBV6-2 or TRBV6-3 combines with J gene TRBJ2-2, with TRBD1 matching over 9 bases. This CDR3 spans 14 amino acids. Looked up from germline, CDR1 is MNHEY and CDR2 is SVGEGT. The V and J ends lost 6 bases and 6 bases, in that order; junction bases with no gene match: 5.

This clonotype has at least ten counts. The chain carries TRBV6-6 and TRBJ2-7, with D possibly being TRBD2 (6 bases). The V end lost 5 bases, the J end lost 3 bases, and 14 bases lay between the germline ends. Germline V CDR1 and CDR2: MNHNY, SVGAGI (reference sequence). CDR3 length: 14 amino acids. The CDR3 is CASSVSQGGYEQYF. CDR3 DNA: TGTGCCAGCAGTGTTAGTCAGGGAGGCTACGAGCAGTACTTC.

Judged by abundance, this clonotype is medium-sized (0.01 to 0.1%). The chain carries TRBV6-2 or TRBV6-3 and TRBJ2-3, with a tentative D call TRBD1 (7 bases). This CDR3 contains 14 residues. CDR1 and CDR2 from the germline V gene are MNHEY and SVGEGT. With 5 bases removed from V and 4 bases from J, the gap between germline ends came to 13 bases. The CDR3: CASSATGEADTQYF. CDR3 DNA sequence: TGTGCCAGCAGTGCCACAGGGGAGGCAGATACGCAGTATTTT.

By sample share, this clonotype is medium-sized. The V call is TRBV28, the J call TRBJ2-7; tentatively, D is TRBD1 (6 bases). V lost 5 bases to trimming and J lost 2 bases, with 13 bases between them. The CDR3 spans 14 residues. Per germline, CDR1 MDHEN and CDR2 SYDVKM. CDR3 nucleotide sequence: TGTGCCAGCAGTGGGGGCCTGGGGCCCTACGAGCAGTACTTC. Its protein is CASSGGLGPYEQYF. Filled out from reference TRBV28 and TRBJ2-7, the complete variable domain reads DVKVTQSSRYLVKRTGEKVFLECVQDMDHENMFWYRQDPGLGLRLIYFSYDVKMKEKGDIPEGYSVSREKKERFSLILESASTNQTSMYLCASSGGLGPYEQYFGPGTRLTVT.

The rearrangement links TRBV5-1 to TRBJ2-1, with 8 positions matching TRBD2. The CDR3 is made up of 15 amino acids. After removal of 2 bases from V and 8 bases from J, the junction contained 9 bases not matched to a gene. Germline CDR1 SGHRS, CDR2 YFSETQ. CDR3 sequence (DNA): TGCGCCAGCAGCTTTAGGAGCGGGAGTAGGGATGAGCAGTTCTTC. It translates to CASSFRSGSRDEQFF.

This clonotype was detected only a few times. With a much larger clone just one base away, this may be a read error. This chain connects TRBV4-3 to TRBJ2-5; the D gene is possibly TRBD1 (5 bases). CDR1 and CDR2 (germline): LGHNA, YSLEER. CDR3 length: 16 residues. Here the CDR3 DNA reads TGCGCCAGCAGCCAAGAAAACAGGCTCTCCCTAGAGACCCAGTGCTTC. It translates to CASSQENRLSLETQCF.

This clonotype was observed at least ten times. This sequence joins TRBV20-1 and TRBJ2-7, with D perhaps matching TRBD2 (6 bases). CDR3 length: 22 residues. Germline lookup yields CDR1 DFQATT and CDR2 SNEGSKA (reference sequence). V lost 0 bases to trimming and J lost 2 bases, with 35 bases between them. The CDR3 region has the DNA TGCAGTGCTAGAGATACTTGGAATAGTTTAGCGGAATTAAAAACGTCTCCCTACGAGCAGTACTTC. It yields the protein CSARDTWNSLAELKTSPYEQYF.

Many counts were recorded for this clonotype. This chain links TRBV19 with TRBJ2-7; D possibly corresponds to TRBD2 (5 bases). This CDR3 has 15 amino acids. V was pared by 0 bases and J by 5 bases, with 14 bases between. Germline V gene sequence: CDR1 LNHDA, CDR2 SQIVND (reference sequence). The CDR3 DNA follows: TGTGCCAGTAGTATAGAACGCCATCTCGGGGACGAGCAGTACTTC. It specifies CASSIERHLGDEQYF.

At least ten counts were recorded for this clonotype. CDR3 nucleotides: TGCGCCAGCAGCCCCGACAGGGGGCGGGAAGATACGCAGTATTTT. This gives the protein CASSPDRGREDTQYF. This rearrangement joins TRBV4-3 to TRBJ2-3, with 10 bases aligning to TRBD1. This CDR3 is built from 15 residues. Trimming cost V 4 bases and J 5 bases; bases outside gene matches: 6. Germline loops: CDR1 LGHNA, CDR2 YSLEER.

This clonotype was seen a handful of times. The CDR3: CASRGSGRSSGYNEQFF. CDR3 sequence (DNA): TGTGCCAGCAGGGGGAGCGGGAGGTCCTCCGGCTACAATGAGCAGTTCTTC. V gene TRBV27 combines with J gene TRBJ2-1, with 9 bases matching TRBD2. Germline trimming cut 6 bases from V and 3 bases from J; bases unmatched to any gene: 12. The CDR3 has 17 amino acids. Germline V gene sequence: CDR1 MNHEY, CDR2 SMNVEV (reference sequence).

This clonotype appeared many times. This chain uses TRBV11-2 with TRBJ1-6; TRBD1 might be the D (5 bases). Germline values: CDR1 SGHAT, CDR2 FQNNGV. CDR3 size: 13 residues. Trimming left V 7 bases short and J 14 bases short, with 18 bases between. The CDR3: CASTGGGIRALHF. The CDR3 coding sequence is TGTGCCAGCACCGGGGGGGGGATCCGGGCCCTCCACTTT.

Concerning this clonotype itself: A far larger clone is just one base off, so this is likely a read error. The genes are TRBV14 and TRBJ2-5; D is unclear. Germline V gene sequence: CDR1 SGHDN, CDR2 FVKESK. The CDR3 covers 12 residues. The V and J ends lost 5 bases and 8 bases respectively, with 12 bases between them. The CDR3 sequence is CASSFPKDTQYF. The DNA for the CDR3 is TGTGCCAGCAGCTTCCCGAAGGATACCCAGTACTTC. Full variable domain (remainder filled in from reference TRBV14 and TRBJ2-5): EAGVTQFPSHSVIEKGQTVTLRCDPISGHDNLYWYRRVMGKEIKFLLHFVKESKQDESGMPNNRFLAERTGGTYSTLKVQPAELEDSGVYFCASSFPKDTQYFGPGTRLLVL.

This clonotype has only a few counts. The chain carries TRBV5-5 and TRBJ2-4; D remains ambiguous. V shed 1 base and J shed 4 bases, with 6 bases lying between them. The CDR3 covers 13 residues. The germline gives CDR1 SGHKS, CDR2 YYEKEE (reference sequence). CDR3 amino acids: CASSLSGKNIQYF. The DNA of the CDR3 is TGTGCCAGCAGCTTGAGTGGGAAAAACATTCAGTACTTC.

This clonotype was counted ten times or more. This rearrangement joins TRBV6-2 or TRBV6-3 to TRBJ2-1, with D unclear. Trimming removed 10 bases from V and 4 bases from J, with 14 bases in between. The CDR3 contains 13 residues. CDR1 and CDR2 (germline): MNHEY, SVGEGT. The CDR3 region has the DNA TGTGCCACCTCAAAGACGGAATACAATGAGCAGTTCTTC. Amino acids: CATSKTEYNEQFF.

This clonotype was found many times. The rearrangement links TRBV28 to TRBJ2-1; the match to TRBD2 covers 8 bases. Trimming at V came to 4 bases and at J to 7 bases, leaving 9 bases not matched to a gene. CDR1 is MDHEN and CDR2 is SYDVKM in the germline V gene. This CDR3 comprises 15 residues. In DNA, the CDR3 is TGTGCCAGCAGTTGGGGGGGCTCGGGGGGGAATGAGCAGTTCTTC. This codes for CASSWGGSGGNEQFF.

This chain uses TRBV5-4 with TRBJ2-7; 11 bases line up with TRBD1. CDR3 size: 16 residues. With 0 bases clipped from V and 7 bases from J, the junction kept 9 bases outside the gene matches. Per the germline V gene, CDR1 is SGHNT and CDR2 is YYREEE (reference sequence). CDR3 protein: CASSLGVDRGPEEQYF. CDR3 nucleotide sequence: TGTGCCAGCAGCTTGGGAGTGGACAGGGGGCCGGAGGAGCAGTACTTC.

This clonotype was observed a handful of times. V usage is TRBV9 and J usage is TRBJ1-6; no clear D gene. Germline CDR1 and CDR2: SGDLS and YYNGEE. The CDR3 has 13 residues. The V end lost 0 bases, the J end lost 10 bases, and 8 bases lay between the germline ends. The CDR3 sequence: CASSVAQESPLHF. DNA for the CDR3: TGTGCCAGCAGCGTAGCCCAGGAGTCACCCCTCCACTTT.

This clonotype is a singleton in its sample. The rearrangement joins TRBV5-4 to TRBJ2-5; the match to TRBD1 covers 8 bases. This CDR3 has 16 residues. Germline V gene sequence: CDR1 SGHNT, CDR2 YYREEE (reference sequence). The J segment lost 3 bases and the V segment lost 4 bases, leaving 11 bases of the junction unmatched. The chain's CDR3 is CASSAETGTGEETQYF. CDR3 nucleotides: TGTGCCAGCAGCGCCGAGACCGGGACAGGCGAAGAGACCCAGTACTTC.

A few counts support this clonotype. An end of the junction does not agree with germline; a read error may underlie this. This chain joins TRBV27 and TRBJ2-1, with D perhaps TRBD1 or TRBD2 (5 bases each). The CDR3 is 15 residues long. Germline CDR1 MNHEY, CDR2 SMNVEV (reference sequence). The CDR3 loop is CASSLSGTSYNEQFF. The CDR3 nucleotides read TGTGCCAGCAGTCTATCCGGGACCTCCTACAATGAGCAGTTCTTC.

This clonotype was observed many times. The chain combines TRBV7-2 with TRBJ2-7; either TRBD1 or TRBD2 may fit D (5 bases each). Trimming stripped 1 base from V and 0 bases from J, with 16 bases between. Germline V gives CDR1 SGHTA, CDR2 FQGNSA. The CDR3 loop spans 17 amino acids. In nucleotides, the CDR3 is TGTGCCAGCAGCTTAGAGGTGGGGGTTGTCAACTCCTACGAGCAGTACTTC. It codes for CASSLEVGVVNSYEQYF.

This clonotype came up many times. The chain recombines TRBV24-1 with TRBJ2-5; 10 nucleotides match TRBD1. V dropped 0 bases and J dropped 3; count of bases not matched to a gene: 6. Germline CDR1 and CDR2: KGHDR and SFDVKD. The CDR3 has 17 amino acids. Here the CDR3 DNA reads TGTGCCACCAGTGATTTGGGGACAGGGGTGGTAGAAGAGACCCAGTACTTC. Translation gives CATSDLGTGVVEETQYF.